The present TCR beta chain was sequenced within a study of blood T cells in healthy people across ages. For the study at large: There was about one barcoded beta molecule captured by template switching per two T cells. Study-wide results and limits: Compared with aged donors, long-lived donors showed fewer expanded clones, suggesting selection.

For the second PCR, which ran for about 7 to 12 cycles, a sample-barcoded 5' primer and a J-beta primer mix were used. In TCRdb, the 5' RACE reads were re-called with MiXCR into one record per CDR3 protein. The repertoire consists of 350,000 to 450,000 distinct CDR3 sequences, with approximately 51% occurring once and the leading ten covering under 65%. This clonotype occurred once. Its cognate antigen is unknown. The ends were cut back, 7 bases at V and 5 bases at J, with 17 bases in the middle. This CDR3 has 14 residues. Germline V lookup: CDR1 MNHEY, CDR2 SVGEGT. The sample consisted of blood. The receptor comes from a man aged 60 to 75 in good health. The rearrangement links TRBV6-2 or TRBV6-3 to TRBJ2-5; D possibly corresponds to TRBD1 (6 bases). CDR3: CASKVSGAGETQYF. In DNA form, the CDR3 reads TGTGCCAGCAAAGTGTCAGGGGCTGGTGAGACCCAGTACTTC.